This T cell receptor (beta chain) was observed in a study of T cell responses to AZD1222 COVID-19 vaccine. Study as a whole: The analysis combined second doses at about 4 or about 12 weeks.

With regard to this clone: Its cognate antigen is unknown.

Sequencing used immunoSEQ multiplex PCR; TCRdb keeps in-frame clones, though not all of them. The sample carries under 100,000 clones, more than 90% recorded once. Regarding the study as a whole: Donors were largely white British and mainly female; clonal diversity was possibly underestimated. The span of vaccine-associated CD4 TCRs extended across spike, with dominance at 160-218 and 743-854.

This specimen consisted of peripheral blood, obtained on day 0 of AZD1222 vaccination. This clonotype was obtained from an adult in good health.

The CDR3 spells CASSDRGAFF. As DNA, the CDR3 is TGTGCCAGCAGTGACAGAGGGGCTTTCTTT. The V and J genes are TRBV6-6 and TRBJ1-1, with D perhaps matching TRBD1 (5 bases). Germline CDR1 and CDR2: MNHNY and SVGAGI (reference sequence). V was shortened by 5 bases and J by 11 bases, with 9 bases between the two germline ends. The CDR3 is made up of 10 amino acids.